This T cell receptor (beta chain) was observed in a study of shared clonotypes between healthy human individuals. General study results and limits: Among donors, clonotype sharing was expected to be affected by sequencing depth.

The unsorted PBMC replicate PCRs were performed with roughly 300 ng DNA, around 30,000 T cell genomes. Clones were read by immunoSEQ multiplex PCR, and TCRdb kept only the in-frame ones, dropping some. Altogether around 500,000 clones are present, approximately 81% being singletons, with the ten largest covering about 13%. Notes on this clone: What it binds is not known.

The material sequenced was PBMCs. This TCR was recovered from a woman aged 40 to 50 in good health. Some clones in this sample may be carry-over from other donors' samples.

The DNA of the CDR3 is TGTGCCAGCAGTGAAGGGGGTAATCAGCCCCAGCATTTT. Translation gives CASSEGGNQPQHF. The chain links TRBV2 to TRBJ1-5; no clear D gene. The V gene's germline CDR1 is SNHLY and CDR2 FYNNEI. This CDR3 is built from 13 residues. Trimming left V 1 base short and J 4 bases short, with 5 bases between.